What follows are 14 T cell receptor beta chains derived from one specimen sequenced in a study of blood T cell repertoires in COVID-19. Profiled with immunoSEQ multiplex PCR; TCRdb holds only in-frame clones, not every one. Here the sample spans 140,000 to 150,000 clones, more than 70% being singletons. The sequenced sample was peripheral blood. Receptor source: a human donor in a cohort sampled during active COVID-19.

This chain uses TRBV7-8 with TRBJ2-1, with TRBD2 identical over 15 bases. The ends lost 4 bases at V and 9 bases at J; junction bases unmatched: 7. Germline CDR1 SGHVS, CDR2 FQNEAQ. The CDR3 sequence is 16 residues long. This chain's CDR3 is CASSSGLAGGIGEQFF. CDR3 in DNA: TGTGCCAGCAGCTCGGGACTAGCGGGAGGTATAGGTGAGCAGTTCTTC.

V usage is TRBV7-3 and J usage is TRBJ2-1; tentative D call: TRBD1 (6 bases). The germline V gene has CDR1 SGHTA and CDR2 FQGTGA. V gave up 1 base and J gave up 4 bases, with 17 bases separating them. This CDR3 has 17 amino acids. In DNA form, the CDR3 reads TGTGCCAGCAGCTTAAACAAAGTCCGGGACACATACAATGAGCAGTTCTTC. Translation: CASSLNKVRDTYNEQFF. Complete variable domain (other parts from reference TRBV7-3 and TRBJ2-1): GAGVSQTPSNKVTEKGKYVELRCDPISGHTALYWYRQSLGQGPEFLIYFQGTGAADDSGLPNDRFFAVRPEGSVSTLKIQRTERGDSAVYLCASSLNKVRDTYNEQFFGPGTRLTVL.

This sequence joins TRBV7-9 and TRBJ2-3; TRBD1 might be the D (6 bases). Trimming left V 5 bases short and J 6 bases short, with 6 bases between. Germline CDR1 and CDR2: SEHNR and FQNEAQ (reference sequence). The CDR3 sequence is 11 residues long. The CDR3 region has the DNA TGTGCCAGCAGCCAGGGGGATACGCAGTATTTT. This gives the protein CASSQGDTQYF.

This clone turned up a few times. V gene TRBV6-2 or TRBV6-3 combines with J gene TRBJ2-5; no firm D call. The CDR3 runs to 14 residues. CDR1 MNHEY and CDR2 SVGEGT come from the germline V gene. Trimming left V 0 bases short and J 5 bases short, with 10 bases between. CDR3 residues: CASSYSGLRETQYF. The CDR3 nucleotides read TGTGCCAGCAGTTACTCTGGGCTCCGCGAGACCCAGTACTTC.

The chain couples TRBV2 to TRBJ2-5; 8 bases are a match to TRBD1. The CDR3 is 15 amino acids. With 4 bases clipped from V and 5 bases from J, the junction kept 9 bases outside the gene matches. Germline V CDR1 and CDR2: SNHLY, FYNNEI. CDR3 nucleotide sequence: TGTGCCAGCAGTGGGATGGCAGGGGGCGTGGAGACCCAGTACTTC. This gives the protein CASSGMAGGVETQYF. Full variable domain (missing parts from reference TRBV2 and TRBJ2-5): EPEVTQTPSHQVTQMGQEVILRCVPISNHLYFYWYRQILGQKVEFLVSFYNNEISEKSEIFDDQFSVERPDGSNFTLKIRSTKLEDSAMYFCASSGMAGGVETQYFGPGTRLLVL.

The genes are TRBV6-5 and TRBJ2-7, with 8 bases fitting TRBD1. Germline CDR1 reads MNHEY; CDR2 reads SVGAGI. With V trimmed by 7 bases and J by 5 bases, 7 bases remained unmatched. This CDR3 is 13 amino acids long. CDR3 region: CASTETTGDEQYF. CDR3 in DNA: TGTGCCAGCACCGAGACGACAGGGGACGAGCAGTACTTC.

The sample holds one count of this clone. V and J are TRBV6-5 and TRBJ2-7, with D perhaps TRBD2 (5 bases). CDR3 size: 15 residues. The germline gives CDR1 MNHEY, CDR2 SVGAGI. V lost 6 bases and J 0 bases, leaving 15 bases between the germline ends. CDR3 in amino acids: CASRLGVHSSYEQYF. In DNA form, the CDR3 reads TGTGCCAGCAGACTCGGGGTACACAGCTCCTACGAGCAGTACTTC.

The chain couples TRBV9 to TRBJ2-5, with TRBD2 matching over 9 bases. J lost 1 base, V lost 4 bases, and 8 bases had no gene match. This CDR3 is built from 16 residues. The germline V gene encodes CDR1 SGDLS and CDR2 YYNGEE. CDR3: CASSSTGTSSQETQYF. Written as DNA, the CDR3 is TGTGCCAGCAGCTCAACCGGGACTAGCAGCCAAGAGACCCAGTACTTC. Complete variable domain (other parts from reference TRBV9 and TRBJ2-5): DSGVTQTPKHLITATGQRVTLRCSPRSGDLSVYWYQQSLDQGLQFLIQYYNGEERAKGNILERFSAQQFPDLHSELNLSSLELGDSALYFCASSSTGTSSQETQYFGPGTRLLVL.

V usage is TRBV11-3 and J usage is TRBJ2-5; 9 nucleotides agree with TRBD2. The germline gives CDR1 SGHNT, CDR2 YENEEA. The trim removed 5 bases at V and 5 bases at J, leaving 9 bases unmatched. The CDR3 is made up of 15 amino acids. As DNA, the CDR3 is TGTGCCAGCAGCCTCCAGGGACTAGCTGGGGAGACCCAGTACTTC. Amino acids: CASSLQGLAGETQYF.

V and J are TRBV14 and TRBJ1-6, with unresolved D. There are 15 residues in the CDR3. Trimming pared 0 bases from V and 8 bases from J, leaving 11 bases between. CDR1 SGHDN and CDR2 FVKESK come from the germline V gene. Here the CDR3 DNA reads TGTGCCAGCAGCCAAGATGCGGGGTACTATTCACCCCTCCACTTT. Protein: CASSQDAGYYSPLHF.

The chain carries TRBV9 and TRBJ1-6; D is unclear. The CDR3 consists of 16 residues. Germline V gives CDR1 SGDLS, CDR2 YYNGEE. V lost 5 bases and J 10 bases, leaving 22 bases between the germline ends. CDR3 in amino acids: CASSPELGLSVSPLHF. The CDR3 bases are TGTGCCAGCAGTCCTGAGTTGGGCCTAAGTGTATCACCCCTCCACTTT. Complete variable domain (other parts from reference TRBV9 and TRBJ1-6): DSGVTQTPKHLITATGQRVTLRCSPRSGDLSVYWYQQSLDQGLQFLIQYYNGEERAKGNILERFSAQQFPDLHSELNLSSLELGDSALYFCASSPELGLSVSPLHFGNGTRLTVT.

CDR3 sequence reads: CASSLVVNYGYTF. For the CDR3, the DNA is TGTGCCAGCAGCTTAGTCGTTAACTATGGCTACACCTTC. The chain uses TRBV7-2 and TRBJ1-2; D ambiguous. This CDR3 contains 13 residues. Between the trimmed V and J ends, which lost 1 base and 1 base, there was a span of 4 bases. The germline CDR1 and CDR2 sequences are SGHTA and FQGNSA.

This sequence joins TRBV10-3 and TRBJ2-1; 11 nucleotides align to TRBD2. The ends lost 2 bases at V and 0 bases at J; junction bases unmatched: 6. Germline values: CDR1 ENHRY, CDR2 SYGVKD. This CDR3 region has 18 residues. The CDR3 spells CAISELAGGPSSYNEQFF. Here the CDR3 DNA reads TGTGCCATCAGTGAGCTAGCGGGAGGCCCGAGCTCCTACAATGAGCAGTTCTTC.

CDR3 region: CASSQDRETGAFGHYGYTF. The CDR3 DNA reads TGCGCCAGCAGCCAAGATAGGGAGACAGGTGCATTTGGACACTATGGCTACACCTTC. The J gene is TRBJ1-2, the V gene TRBV4-1, with D perhaps TRBD1 (6 bases). CDR3 size: 19 residues. Trimming pared 0 bases from V and 3 bases from J, leaving 23 bases between. Per the germline V gene, CDR1 is MGHRA and CDR2 is YSYEKL.